This TCR beta chain was obtained from a study of regulatory T cells in long-lasting Graves disease. This CDR3 comprises 15 residues. Germline CDR1 and CDR2: LGHDT and YNNKEL (reference sequence). V lost 1 base, J lost 9 bases, and 4 bases stayed unmatched. The time point here: newly diagnosed GD, antithyroid drugs for less than 3 months. RNA extracted from PBMCs served as the sequencing template. Relying on iRepertoire HTBI primers and Arm-PCR of CDR3 regions, the team built TCR beta libraries. TCRdb passed the multiplex PCR reads through MiXCR, listing each CDR3 protein once. The table records 500,000 or so distinct CDR3 sequences, around 15% of them present only once. This clonotype came up many times. Another study also made use of these data, one on T cells in Graves' hyperthyroidism and ophthalmopathy.

The chain is built from TRBV3-1 and TRBJ1-6; the match to TRBD1 covers 9 bases. Source: peripheral blood mononuclear cells (PBMCs), taken at new diagnosis, from a patient treated with antithyroid drugs. The receptor's source is a woman aged 35 to 59 with Graves disease. CDR3 residues: CASSQGTGVSSPLHF. CDR3 nucleotide sequence: TGTGCCAGCAGCCAAGGGACAGGGGTATCTTCACCCCTCCACTTT.